One sample yielded the 18 T cell receptor beta chains listed below, sequenced in a study of blood T cell repertoires in COVID-19. Sequencing was performed with immunoSEQ multiplex PCR; in TCRdb, only in-frame clones are kept and a portion is missing. The data contain 200,000 to 250,000 clones, roughly 89% of them singletons. Sequencing was carried out using PBMCs or T cells enriched from blood (not recorded which). Receptors were obtained from a woman in her twenties or thirties with acute COVID-19.

The chain recombines TRBV18 with TRBJ1-5; D unresolved. Germline CDR1 is KGHSH and CDR2 is LQKENI. CDR3 length: 16 amino acids. V gave up 3 bases and J gave up 1 base, with 13 bases separating them. CDR3 loop: CASSPSPGSSNQPQHF. CDR3 DNA: TGTGCCAGCTCACCCTCCCCGGGGTCCAGCAATCAGCCCCAGCATTTT. Using reference TRBV18 and TRBJ1-5 for the parts outside the CDR3, the full variable domain is NAGVMQNPRHLVRRRGQEARLRCSPMKGHSHVYWYRQLPEEGLKFMVYLQKENIIDESGMPKERFSAEFPKEGPSILRIQQVVRGDSAAYFCASSPSPGSSNQPQHFGDGTRLSIL.

This clone appeared once. The J gene is TRBJ1-3, the V gene TRBV14, with 9 positions matching TRBD1. Losses at the gene ends were 4 bases for V and 8 bases for J; bases not matched to a gene: 9. Germline V CDR1 and CDR2: SGHDN, FVKESK. The CDR3 loop spans 15 amino acids. For the CDR3, the DNA is TGTGCCAGCAGCCCCAAATGGACAGGGGCGGACACCATATATTTT. This translates into CASSPKWTGADTIYF.

V is TRBV7-8 and J is TRBJ1-5; no clear D. CDR3 length equals 12 residues. The ends were cut back, 5 bases at V and 4 bases at J, with 6 bases in the middle. Germline CDR1 reads SGHVS; CDR2 reads FQNEAQ. The CDR3 bases are TGTGCCAGCAGCCTCCAGAATCAGCCCCAGCATTTT. The encoded protein is CASSLQNQPQHF. Complete variable domain (other parts from reference TRBV7-8 and TRBJ1-5): GAGVSQSPRYKVAKRGQDVALRCDPISGHVSLFWYQQALGQGPEFLTYFQNEAQLDKSGLPSDRFFAERPEGSVSTLKIQRTQQEDSAVYLCASSLQNQPQHFGDGTRLSIL.

This sequence joins TRBV6-5 and TRBJ1-2; 7 bases line up with TRBD1. Trimming at V came to 2 bases and at J to 7 bases, leaving 7 bases not matched to a gene. The germline V gene has CDR1 MNHEY and CDR2 SVGAGI. CDR3 length: 14 amino acids. The CDR3 DNA follows: TGTGCCAGCAGTTACGACGCGACAGGGTTTGGCTACACCTTC. The encoded protein is CASSYDATGFGYTF.

V gene TRBV27 combines with J gene TRBJ2-5; 7 bases line up with TRBD2. The CDR3 is 14 residues long. Per the germline V gene, CDR1 is MNHEY and CDR2 is SMNVEV (reference sequence). The V and J ends lost 5 bases and 3 bases, in that order; junction bases with no gene match: 6. DNA for the CDR3: TGTGCCAGCAGTCCGCGGGGGACTGAAGAGACCCAGTACTTC. Amino acid sequence: CASSPRGTEETQYF.

This clone has only one observation. The genes are TRBV11-2 and TRBJ2-7; 7 bases are a match to TRBD1. Per the germline V gene, CDR1 is SGHAT and CDR2 is FQNNGV. V trimming: 5 bases; J trimming: 0 bases; junction bases outside the gene matches: 7. The CDR3 has 15 residues. In DNA form, the CDR3 reads TGTGCCAGCAGCCAGGGACAGTTGAGCTCCTACGAGCAGTACTTC. Amino acids: CASSQGQLSSYEQYF. Together with reference TRBV11-2 and TRBJ2-7, the CDR3 gives the full variable domain: EAGVAQSPRYKIIEKRQSVAFWCNPISGHATLYWYQQILGQGPKLLIQFQNNGVVDDSQLPKDRFSAERLKGVDSTLKIQPAKLEDSAVYLCASSQGQLSSYEQYFGPGTRLTVT.

In this sample, this clone turned up once. The V gene is TRBV19, the J gene TRBJ1-2; the D gene is possibly TRBD1 (5 bases). The V gene lost 8 bases and the J gene lost 6 bases, with 13 bases spanning the gap. The CDR3 spans 12 residues. Germline CDR1 reads LNHDA; CDR2 reads SQIVND (reference sequence). The CDR3 sequence: CASATGSNGYTF. The CDR3 DNA is TGTGCCAGTGCCACAGGCAGCAATGGCTACACCTTC. Together with reference TRBV19 and TRBJ1-2, the CDR3 gives the full variable domain: DGGITQSPKYLFRKEGQNVTLSCEQNLNHDAMYWYRQDPGQGLRLIYYSQIVNDFQKGDIAEGYSVSREKKESFPLTVTSAQKNPTAFYLCASATGSNGYTFGSGTRLTVV.

The chain joins TRBV4-3 to TRBJ1-3; D is undetermined. The length of the CDR3 is 15 residues. CDR1 is LGHNA and CDR2 is YSLEER in the germline V gene. V was shortened by 0 bases and J by 1 base, with 7 bases between the two germline ends. In DNA, the CDR3 is TGCGCCAGCAGCCAAGATCGCGTGTCTGGAAACACCATATATTTT. The encoded protein is CASSQDRVSGNTIYF.

This rearrangement joins TRBV19 to TRBJ1-3; tentative D call: TRBD1 (5 bases). The V end lost 6 bases, the J end lost 0 bases, and 9 bases lay between the germline ends. The germline V gene encodes CDR1 LNHDA and CDR2 SQIVND (reference sequence). The CDR3 sequence is 14 residues long. The CDR3 nucleotides are TGTGCCAGTAGGGTAAGGGGCTCTGGAAACACCATATATTTT. Translating it yields CASRVRGSGNTIYF.

V and J are TRBV5-1 and TRBJ1-1; D is undetermined. Germline V CDR1 and CDR2: SGHRS, YFSETQ. This CDR3 region has 14 residues. V was cut by 5 bases and J by 6 bases, with 17 bases left in between. CDR3 DNA sequence: TGCGCCAGCAGGGAAGGAGGGAGGGCCCCTGAAGCTTTCTTT. As protein: CASREGGRAPEAFF.

The chain combines TRBV5-4 with TRBJ1-1, with D possibly matching TRBD1 (5 bases). Germline loops: CDR1 SGHNT, CDR2 YYREEE (reference sequence). The V end was cut by 9 bases, the J end by 4 bases, with 19 bases between. The CDR3 totals 14 residues. The CDR3 DNA reads as TGTGCCATCAGGCCCGGGGGTTTTGGCACTGAAGCTTTCTTT. This gives the protein CAIRPGGFGTEAFF.

This clone was seen a few times. The chain links TRBV2 to TRBJ1-2; maybe TRBD1 (6 bases). Trimming left V 9 bases short and J 8 bases short, with 25 bases between. The CDR3 runs to 15 residues. Germline CDR1 SNHLY, CDR2 FYNNEI. The CDR3 DNA follows: TGTGCCAGTAACTTCTTACGGGACACCGAGGGAGGCTACACCTTC. Amino acid sequence: CASNFLRDTEGGYTF.

This clone showed up just once. The genes are TRBV6-5 and TRBJ1-4; D remains ambiguous. The CDR3 is 12 amino acids. Germline CDR1 and CDR2: MNHEY and SVGAGI. The V end lost 5 bases, the J end lost 3 bases, and 4 bases lay between the germline ends. The CDR3: CASSQANEKLFF. CDR3 coding DNA: TGTGCCAGCAGTCAGGCTAATGAAAAACTGTTTTTT.

The chain joins TRBV12-3 or TRBV12-4 to TRBJ1-6; D gene unclear. CDR3 length: 13 amino acids. The V gene lost 5 bases and the J gene lost 7 bases, with 9 bases spanning the gap. The CDR3 bases are TGTGCCAGCAGTCCGGGAAACAATTCACCCCTCCACTTT. Translation gives CASSPGNNSPLHF.

V gene TRBV28 combines with J gene TRBJ2-3, with 9 positions matching TRBD2. Germline CDR1 and CDR2: MDHEN and SYDVKM. The trim removed 2 bases at V and 3 bases at J, leaving 6 bases unmatched. CDR3 size: 16 residues. DNA of the CDR3: TGTGCCAGCAGTTTAGGGCTAGCGGGAACGACAGATACGCAGTATTTT. It translates to CASSLGLAGTTDTQYF.

This sequence joins TRBV12-3 or TRBV12-4 and TRBJ2-7; tentatively, D is TRBD1 (5 bases). This CDR3 region has 13 residues. The germline V and J ends were trimmed by 2 bases and 5 bases, with 10 bases remaining between them. The CDR3 reads CASSLLQGNEQYF. The CDR3 DNA sequence: TGTGCCAGCAGTTTACTCCAGGGTAACGAGCAGTACTTC.

The rearrangement links TRBV19 to TRBJ2-1; a possible D gene is TRBD1 (5 bases). The germline CDR1 and CDR2 sequences are LNHDA and SQIVND (reference sequence). V was pared by 6 bases and J by 0 bases, with 9 bases between. CDR3 size: 14 residues. This chain's CDR3 is CASRTVHSYNEQFF. For the CDR3, the DNA is TGTGCCAGTAGGACAGTCCACTCCTACAATGAGCAGTTCTTC.

This clone was detected once. The chain joins TRBV5-1 to TRBJ2-7; 8 bases are a match to TRBD1. CDR3 size: 14 residues. V shed 4 bases, J shed 7 bases, and the junction held 10 bases outside the gene matches. Germline CDR1 SGHRS, CDR2 YFSETQ. Written as DNA, the CDR3 is TGCGCCAGCAGCCTGTTCAGGGGGCTGGGAGAGCAGTACTTC. Protein sequence: CASSLFRGLGEQYF. The full variable domain, with the rest looked up from reference TRBV5-1 and TRBJ2-7, is KAGVTQTPRYLIKTRGQQVTLSCSPISGHRSVSWYQQTPGQGLQFLFEYFSETQRNKGNFPGRFSGRQFSNSRSEMNVSTLELGDSALYLCASSLFRGLGEQYFGPGTRLTVT.